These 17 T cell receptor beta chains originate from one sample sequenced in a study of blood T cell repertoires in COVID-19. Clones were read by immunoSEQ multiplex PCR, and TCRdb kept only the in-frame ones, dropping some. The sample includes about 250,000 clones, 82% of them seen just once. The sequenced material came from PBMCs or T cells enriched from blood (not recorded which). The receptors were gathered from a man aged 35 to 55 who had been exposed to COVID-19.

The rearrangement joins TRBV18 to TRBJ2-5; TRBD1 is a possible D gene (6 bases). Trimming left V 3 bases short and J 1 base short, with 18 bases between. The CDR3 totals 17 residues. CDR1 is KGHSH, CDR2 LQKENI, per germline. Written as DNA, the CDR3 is TGTGCCAGCTCACCGGGGATAAGACAGGCACTCCAAGAGACCCAGTACTTC. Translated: CASSPGIRQALQETQYF. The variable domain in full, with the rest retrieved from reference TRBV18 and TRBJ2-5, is NAGVMQNPRHLVRRRGQEARLRCSPMKGHSHVYWYRQLPEEGLKFMVYLQKENIIDESGMPKERFSAEFPKEGPSILRIQQVVRGDSAAYFCASSPGIRQALQETQYFGPGTRLLVL.

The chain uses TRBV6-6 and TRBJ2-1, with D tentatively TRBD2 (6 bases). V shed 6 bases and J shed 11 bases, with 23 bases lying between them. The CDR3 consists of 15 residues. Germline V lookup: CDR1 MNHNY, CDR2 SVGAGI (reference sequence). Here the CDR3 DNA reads TGTGCCAGCAGGGGAATAGGAGGGCCCTCGGGTCAGCAGTTCTTC. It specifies CASRGIGGPSGQQFF.

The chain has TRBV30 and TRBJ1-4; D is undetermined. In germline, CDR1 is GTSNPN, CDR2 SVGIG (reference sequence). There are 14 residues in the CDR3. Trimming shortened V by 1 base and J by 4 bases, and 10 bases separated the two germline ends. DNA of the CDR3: TGTGCCTGGAGTGCGCGGCAGTTTAATGAAAAACTGTTTTTT. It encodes CAWSARQFNEKLFF.

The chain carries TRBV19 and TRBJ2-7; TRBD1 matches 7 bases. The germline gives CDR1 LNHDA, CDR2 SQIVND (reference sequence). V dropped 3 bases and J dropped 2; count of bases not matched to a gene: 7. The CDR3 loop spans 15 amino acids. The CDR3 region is CASSILPTGAYEQYF. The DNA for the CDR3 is TGTGCCAGTAGTATCCTACCAACAGGGGCCTACGAGCAGTACTTC.

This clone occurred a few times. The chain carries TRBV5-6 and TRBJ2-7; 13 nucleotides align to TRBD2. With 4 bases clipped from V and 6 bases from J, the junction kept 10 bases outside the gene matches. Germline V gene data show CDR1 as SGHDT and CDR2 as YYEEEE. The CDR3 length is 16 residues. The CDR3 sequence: CASSEIGLAGDSEQYF. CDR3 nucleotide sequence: TGTGCCAGCAGCGAAATCGGACTAGCGGGAGACTCCGAGCAGTACTTC.

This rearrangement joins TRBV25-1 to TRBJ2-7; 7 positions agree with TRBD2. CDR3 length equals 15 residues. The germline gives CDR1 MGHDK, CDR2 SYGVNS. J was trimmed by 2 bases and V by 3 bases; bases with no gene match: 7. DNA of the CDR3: TGTGCCAGCAGTGAGCCTGGAGGGAGGGCCTACGAGCAGTACTTC. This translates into CASSEPGGRAYEQYF.

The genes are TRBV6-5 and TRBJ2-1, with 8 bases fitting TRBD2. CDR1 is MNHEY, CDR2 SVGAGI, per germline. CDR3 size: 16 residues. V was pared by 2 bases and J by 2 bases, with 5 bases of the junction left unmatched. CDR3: CASSYTSGSAYNEQFF. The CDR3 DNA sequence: TGTGCCAGCAGTTACACCAGCGGGAGCGCCTACAATGAGCAGTTCTTC.

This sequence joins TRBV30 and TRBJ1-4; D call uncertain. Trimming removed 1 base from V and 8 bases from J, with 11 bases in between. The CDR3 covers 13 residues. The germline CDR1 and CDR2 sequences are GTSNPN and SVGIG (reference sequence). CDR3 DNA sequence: TGTGCCTGGAGTGAAAAATTCCGGGAAAAACTGTTTTTT. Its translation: CAWSEKFREKLFF.

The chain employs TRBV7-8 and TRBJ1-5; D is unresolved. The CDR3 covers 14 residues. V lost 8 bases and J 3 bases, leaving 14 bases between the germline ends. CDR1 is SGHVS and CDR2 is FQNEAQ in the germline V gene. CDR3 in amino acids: CASEAGVNNQPQHF. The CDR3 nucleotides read TGTGCCAGCGAAGCGGGAGTTAACAATCAGCCCCAGCATTTT. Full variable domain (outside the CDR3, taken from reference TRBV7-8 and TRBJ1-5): GAGVSQSPRYKVAKRGQDVALRCDPISGHVSLFWYQQALGQGPEFLTYFQNEAQLDKSGLPSDRFFAERPEGSVSTLKIQRTQQEDSAVYLCASEAGVNNQPQHFGDGTRLSIL.

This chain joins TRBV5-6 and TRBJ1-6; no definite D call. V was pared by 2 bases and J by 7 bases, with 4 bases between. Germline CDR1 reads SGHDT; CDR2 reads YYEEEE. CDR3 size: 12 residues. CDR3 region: CASSFANSPLHF. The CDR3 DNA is TGTGCCAGCAGCTTTGCGAATTCACCCCTCCACTTT.

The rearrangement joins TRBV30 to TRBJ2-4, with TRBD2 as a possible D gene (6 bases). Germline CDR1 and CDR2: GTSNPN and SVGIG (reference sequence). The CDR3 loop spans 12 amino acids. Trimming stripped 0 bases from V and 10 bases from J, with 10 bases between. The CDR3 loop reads CAWSVEGRIQYF. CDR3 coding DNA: TGTGCCTGGAGTGTAGAGGGGAGGATTCAGTACTTC. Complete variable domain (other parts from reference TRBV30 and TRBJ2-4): SQTIHQWPATLVQPVGSPLSLECTVEGTSNPNLYWYRQAAGRGLQLLFYSVGIGQISSEVPQNLSASRPQDRQFILSSKKLLLSDSGFYLCAWSVEGRIQYFGAGTRLSVL.

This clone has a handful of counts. The CDR3 reads CSASVEGGGYGYTF. In DNA form, the CDR3 reads TGCAGTGCTAGTGTGGAGGGAGGCGGCTATGGCTACACCTTC. J is TRBJ1-2 and V is TRBV20-1, with D unclear. The germline V and J ends were trimmed by 3 bases and 4 bases, with 15 bases remaining between them. The CDR3 is 14 amino acids. The germline gives CDR1 DFQATT, CDR2 SNEGSKA (reference sequence).

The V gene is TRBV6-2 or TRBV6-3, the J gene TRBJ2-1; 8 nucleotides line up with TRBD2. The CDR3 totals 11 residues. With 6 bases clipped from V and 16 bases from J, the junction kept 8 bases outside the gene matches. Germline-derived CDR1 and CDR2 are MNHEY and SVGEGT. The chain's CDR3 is CASSTGTSVFF. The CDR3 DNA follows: TGTGCCAGCAGCACCGGGACTAGTGTTTTCTTC.

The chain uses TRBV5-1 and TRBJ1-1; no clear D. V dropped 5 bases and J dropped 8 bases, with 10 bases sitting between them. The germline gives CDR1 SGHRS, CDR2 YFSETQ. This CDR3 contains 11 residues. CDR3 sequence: CASRAEVEAFF. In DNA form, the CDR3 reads TGCGCCAGCAGGGCTGAGGTAGAAGCTTTCTTT.

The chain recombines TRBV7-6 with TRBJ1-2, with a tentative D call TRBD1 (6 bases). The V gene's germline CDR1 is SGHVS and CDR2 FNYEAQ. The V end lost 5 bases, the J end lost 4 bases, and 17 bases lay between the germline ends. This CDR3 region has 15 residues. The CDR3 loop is CASSPRDMDPYGYTF. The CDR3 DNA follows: TGTGCCAGCAGCCCCCGGGACATGGACCCCTATGGCTACACCTTC.

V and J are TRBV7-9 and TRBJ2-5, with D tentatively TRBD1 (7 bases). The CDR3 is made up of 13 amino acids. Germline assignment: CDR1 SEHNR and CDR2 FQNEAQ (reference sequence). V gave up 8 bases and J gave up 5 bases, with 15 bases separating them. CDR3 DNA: TGTGCCAGCGGGGGGACAGTAATCGAGACCCAGTACTTC. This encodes CASGGTVIETQYF.

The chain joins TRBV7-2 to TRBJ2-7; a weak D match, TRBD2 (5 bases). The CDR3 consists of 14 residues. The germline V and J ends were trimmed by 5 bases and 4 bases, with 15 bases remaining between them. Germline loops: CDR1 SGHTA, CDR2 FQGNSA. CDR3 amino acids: CASSPRSGLYEQYF. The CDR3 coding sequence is TGTGCCAGCAGCCCACGCAGCGGTTTGTACGAGCAGTACTTC.